The 32 T cell receptor beta chains below all came from one sample that was sequenced in a study of cytomegalovirus exposure and HLA in healthy donors. The PCR employed 60 Vbeta primers together with 13 Jbeta primers. The method was immunoSEQ multiplex PCR; TCRdb's version includes in-frame clones alone and lacks a portion of them. The sample comprises some 120,000 clones, roughly 78% of which are singletons, and less than 5% rests with the top ten. The sequenced sample consisted of PBMCs. The source of these receptors is a man aged 25-45 years in good health and CMV-seronegative.

The rearrangement links TRBV5-1 to TRBJ1-5; perhaps TRBD1 as D (5 bases). CDR1 is SGHRS and CDR2 is YFSETQ in the germline V gene. V lost 4 bases, J lost 6 bases, and 17 bases lay in between. CDR3 size: 15 residues. This CDR3 is CASSALGSQGQPQHF. CDR3 coding DNA: TGCGCCAGCAGCGCCTTAGGTAGCCAGGGTCAGCCCCAGCATTTT.

The chain employs TRBV5-5 and TRBJ1-2, with D perhaps TRBD1 (6 bases). From germline, CDR1 is SGHKS and CDR2 YYEKEE (reference sequence). The CDR3 is made up of 13 amino acids. V lost 4 bases and J 4 bases, leaving 11 bases between the germline ends. CDR3 region: CASSATGGYGYTF. CDR3 in DNA: TGTGCCAGCAGCGCGACAGGCGGCTATGGCTACACCTTC.

Written as DNA, the CDR3 is TGTGCCAGCTCACTCTCCGGGACAACCTACGAGCAGTACTTC. Its protein is CASSLSGTTYEQYF. The chain combines TRBV18 with TRBJ2-7, with a tentative D call TRBD1 (6 bases). With 4 bases removed from V and 2 bases from J, the gap between germline ends came to 12 bases. CDR1 KGHSH and CDR2 LQKENI come from the germline V gene. This CDR3 has 14 amino acids.

This clone came up a few times. J is TRBJ2-4 and V is TRBV11-2; 7 bases are a match to TRBD1. The germline gives CDR1 SGHAT, CDR2 FQNNGV. The CDR3 sequence is 15 residues long. J gave up 7 bases and V 4 bases, and 10 bases lay outside the gene matches. The CDR3 region has the DNA TGTGCCAGCAGCTCCCTCTTTTTACAGGGGAACATTCAGTACTTC. It codes for CASSSLFLQGNIQYF.

The chain couples TRBV11-2 to TRBJ2-2; D not certain. The CDR3 sequence is 14 residues long. V was cut by 1 base and J by 6 bases, with 9 bases left in between. CDR1 and CDR2 (germline): SGHAT, FQNNGV. The CDR3 reads CASSLGAWAGELFF. For the CDR3, the DNA is TGTGCCAGCAGCTTAGGGGCCTGGGCCGGGGAGCTGTTTTTT.

This clone was observed a handful of times. The CDR3 protein is CASSVGQGATTGELFF. The CDR3 DNA reads TGTGCCAGCAGCGTCGGACAGGGGGCGACCACCGGGGAGCTGTTTTTT. The chain links TRBV11-3 to TRBJ2-2, with 11 positions matching TRBD1. Trimming removed 5 bases from V and 4 bases from J; junction bases left unmatched: 6. Germline V gene data show CDR1 as SGHNT and CDR2 as YENEEA. The CDR3 has 16 residues.

The V and J genes are TRBV6-6 and TRBJ2-7, with TRBD2 matching over 9 bases. The CDR3 covers 12 residues. The V and J ends lost 11 bases and 6 bases, in that order; junction bases with no gene match: 8. Germline V gives CDR1 MNHNY, CDR2 SVGAGI (reference sequence). CDR3: CAGSTSGREQYF. DNA for the CDR3: TGTGCCGGGTCGACTAGCGGTCGCGAGCAGTACTTC.

The V and J genes are TRBV10-3 and TRBJ2-3, with 14 bases matching TRBD2. The CDR3 is made up of 16 amino acids. Germline V gene data show CDR1 as ENHRY and CDR2 as SYGVKD. V shed 6 bases and J 5 bases; nucleotides not matched to a gene: 7. The CDR3 nucleotides read TGTGCCATCAGCAAGACTAGCGGGGGGGCCAAAGATACGCAGTATTTT. Translation: CAISKTSGGAKDTQYF.

The chain joins TRBV7-6 to TRBJ2-3, with 8 bases fitting TRBD2. V lost 2 bases, J lost 4 bases, and 11 bases stayed unmatched. The CDR3 spans 17 residues. Per the germline V gene, CDR1 is SGHVS and CDR2 is FNYEAQ. The CDR3 loop is CASSLNFGGVGPDTQYF. DNA of the CDR3: TGTGCCAGCAGCTTAAACTTCGGGGGGGTGGGCCCAGATACGCAGTATTTT.

V usage is TRBV2 and J usage is TRBJ1-1, with a weak D call TRBD1 (6 bases). V lost 0 bases, J lost 11 bases, and 13 bases lay in between. CDR1 and CDR2 from the germline V gene are SNHLY and FYNNEI. This CDR3 region has 13 residues. DNA for the CDR3: TGTGCCAGCAGTGAAGCGATCCAGGGGCGGGCTTTCTTT. Its translation is CASSEAIQGRAFF. Using reference TRBV2 and TRBJ1-1 for the parts outside the CDR3, the full variable domain is EPEVTQTPSHQVTQMGQEVILRCVPISNHLYFYWYRQILGQKVEFLVSFYNNEISEKSEIFDDQFSVERPDGSNFTLKIRSTKLEDSAMYFCASSEAIQGRAFFGQGTRLTVV.

The V and J genes are TRBV5-1 and TRBJ1-2, with D uncertain. This CDR3 is built from 13 residues. Deletions cut 2 bases from V and 3 bases from J, with 8 bases between. The germline V gene encodes CDR1 SGHRS and CDR2 YFSETQ. The CDR3 coding sequence is TGCGCCAGCAGCTTATATACAGACTATGGCTACACCTTC. It specifies CASSLYTDYGYTF.

The chain uses TRBV28 and TRBJ2-2; 13 nucleotides agree with TRBD2. Trimming removed 5 bases from V and 3 bases from J; junction bases left unmatched: 3. Germline V gene data show CDR1 as MDHEN and CDR2 as SYDVKM. The CDR3 runs to 16 residues. CDR3 residues: CASSPGLAGDTGELFF. The CDR3 DNA sequence: TGTGCCAGCAGTCCCGGACTAGCGGGGGACACCGGGGAGCTGTTTTTT.

This chain connects TRBV6-6 to TRBJ2-7; 12 bases agree with TRBD2. Trimming took 5 bases from V and 6 from J; bases not matched to a gene: 11. Germline values: CDR1 MNHNY, CDR2 SVGAGI (reference sequence). The CDR3 consists of 16 residues. CDR3 amino acids: CASSGASGGASGEQYF. The CDR3 nucleotides read TGTGCCAGCAGTGGGGCTAGCGGGGGGGCCTCCGGCGAGCAGTACTTC.

CDR3 nucleotide sequence: TGCGCCAGCAGCCTGGTAAACCCGGACAGGTATGGCTACACCTTC. It codes for CASSLVNPDRYGYTF. The chain recombines TRBV4-1 with TRBJ1-2; 7 bases are shared with TRBD1. The CDR3 extends over 15 amino acids. From germline, CDR1 is MGHRA and CDR2 YSYEKL. Trimming at V came to 4 bases and at J to 5 bases, leaving 10 bases not matched to a gene.

J is TRBJ2-5 and V is TRBV11-2; TRBD2 aligns across 14 bases. The V segment lost 5 bases and the J segment 2 bases; nucleotides outside the gene matches: 7. Germline CDR1 and CDR2: SGHAT and FQNNGV. The CDR3 consists of 17 residues. The CDR3 here is CASSGGLAGAGQETQYF. CDR3 coding DNA: TGTGCCAGCAGCGGGGGACTAGCGGGGGCGGGTCAAGAGACCCAGTACTTC.

J is TRBJ2-7 and V is TRBV4-1; D call uncertain. Trimming took off 1 base at V and 1 base at J, with 8 bases between the two ends. The CDR3 runs 14 residues. Germline loops: CDR1 MGHRA, CDR2 YSYEKL. The CDR3 nucleotides are TGCGCCAGCAGCCAAGGACACCCTTCCTACGAGCAGTACTTC. Encoded protein: CASSQGHPSYEQYF.

The chain carries TRBV4-1 and TRBJ1-2, with 7 positions matching TRBD1. V shed 0 bases and J 6 bases; nucleotides not matched to a gene: 7. The CDR3 loop spans 15 amino acids. In germline, CDR1 is MGHRA, CDR2 YSYEKL. This CDR3 is CASSQDFARGDGYTF. CDR3 in DNA: TGCGCCAGCAGCCAAGACTTCGCCAGGGGGGATGGCTACACCTTC.

This clone was picked up a small number of times. CDR3 sequence: CASSWGLQDTEAFF. As DNA, the CDR3 is TGCGCCAGCAGCTGGGGCCTCCAGGACACTGAAGCTTTCTTT. V usage is TRBV4-1 and J usage is TRBJ1-1, with a weak D call TRBD1 (5 bases). The CDR3 runs to 14 residues. Per the germline V gene, CDR1 is MGHRA and CDR2 is YSYEKL. V gave up 5 bases and J gave up 3 bases, with 13 bases separating them.

The gene calls are TRBV7-8 and TRBJ2-1; TRBD2 aligns across 9 bases. V gave up 8 bases and J gave up 4 bases; unmatched junction bases: 6. Germline values: CDR1 SGHVS, CDR2 FQNEAQ. This CDR3 has 14 amino acids. Here the CDR3 reads CASLGGGGYNEQFF. In DNA, the CDR3 is TGTGCCAGCTTGGGCGGGGGGGGATACAATGAGCAGTTCTTC.

This chain connects TRBV30 to TRBJ2-3; possibly TRBD2 for D (6 bases). The germline V gene encodes CDR1 GTSNPN and CDR2 SVGIG (reference sequence). V dropped 3 bases and J dropped 0 bases, with 19 bases sitting between them. CDR3 length: 17 residues. CDR3 sequence reads: CAWSPPGLRTSTDTQYF. CDR3 nucleotides: TGTGCCTGGAGCCCTCCAGGACTACGAACTAGCACAGATACGCAGTATTTT. Using reference TRBV30 and TRBJ2-3 for the parts outside the CDR3, the full variable domain is SQTIHQWPATLVQPVGSPLSLECTVEGTSNPNLYWYRQAAGRGLQLLFYSVGIGQISSEVPQNLSASRPQDRQFILSSKKLLLSDSGFYLCAWSPPGLRTSTDTQYFGPGTRLTVL.

J is TRBJ2-3 and V is TRBV5-5, with TRBD2 identical over 11 bases. Germline trimming cut 0 bases from V and 1 base from J; bases unmatched to any gene: 1. CDR3 length: 16 residues. CDR1 and CDR2 from the germline V gene are SGHKS and YYEKEE (reference sequence). The CDR3 loop is CASSLGGLAGTDTQYF. The CDR3 DNA reads as TGTGCCAGCAGCTTGGGGGGACTAGCGGGCACAGATACGCAGTATTTT.

This chain links TRBV19 with TRBJ1-1; 11 bases align to TRBD1. Trimming took 6 bases from V and 3 from J; bases not matched to a gene: 12. The CDR3 covers 17 residues. The V gene's germline CDR1 is LNHDA and CDR2 SQIVND (reference sequence). CDR3: CASSPGTGGSWYTEAFF. The CDR3 DNA reads TGTGCCAGTAGCCCCGGGACAGGGGGAAGTTGGTACACTGAAGCTTTCTTT.

V gene TRBV18 combines with J gene TRBJ1-3; D might be TRBD1 (6 bases). The CDR3 extends over 17 amino acids. V lost 3 bases, J lost 2 bases, and 17 bases lay in between. The germline CDR1 and CDR2 sequences are KGHSH and LQKENI. In DNA form, the CDR3 reads TGTGCCAGCTCACCCTCTACCCCGCGGACAGCTGGAAACACCATATATTTT. It translates to CASSPSTPRTAGNTIYF.

The V gene is TRBV10-1, the J gene TRBJ1-5; 8 bases align to TRBD1. The CDR3 totals 13 residues. The germline CDR1 and CDR2 sequences are WNHNN and SYGVQD (reference sequence). The V gene end was trimmed by 3 bases and the J gene end by 5 bases; junction bases not matched to a gene: 0. The CDR3 spells CASSEQGDQPQHF. The DNA of the CDR3 is TGCGCCAGCAGTGAACAGGGGGATCAGCCCCAGCATTTT.

The chain couples TRBV12-5 to TRBJ2-2; D ambiguous. V lost 3 bases and J 4 bases, leaving 6 bases between the germline ends. This CDR3 region has 13 residues. Germline loops: CDR1 LGHNT, CDR2 FRNRAP. The CDR3 reads CASGLAPTGELFF. As DNA, the CDR3 is TGTGCTAGTGGTTTAGCTCCCACCGGGGAGCTGTTTTTT.

This clone was detected a few times. The genes are TRBV27 and TRBJ2-7; D perhaps matches TRBD1 (6 bases). This CDR3 is built from 13 residues. Germline V gives CDR1 MNHEY, CDR2 SMNVEV (reference sequence). V was cut by 6 bases and J by 7 bases, with 16 bases left in between. In nucleotides, the CDR3 is TGTGCCAGCAGCAAGGACAGACCGGGGGAGCAGTACTTC. Encoded protein: CASSKDRPGEQYF.

V usage is TRBV6-1 and J usage is TRBJ1-4, with D uncertain. Germline V CDR1 and CDR2: MNHNS, SASEGT. Trimming left V 1 base short and J 0 bases short, with 9 bases between. The CDR3 is 16 residues long. As DNA, the CDR3 is TGTGCCAGCAGTGAAGATGGGCGAGCAACTAATGAAAAACTGTTTTTT. Translated: CASSEDGRATNEKLFF.

The chain uses TRBV5-1 and TRBJ1-1, with D maybe TRBD1 (6 bases). The CDR3 covers 15 residues. Germline V lookup: CDR1 SGHRS, CDR2 YFSETQ. Trimming took off 1 base at V and 4 bases at J, with 14 bases between the two ends. CDR3 nucleotides: TGCGCCAGCAGCTTGACTGGGGGCGGTGGCACTGAAGCTTTCTTT. This sequence encodes CASSLTGGGGTEAFF.

V and J are TRBV10-1 and TRBJ2-2; 10 positions match TRBD1. V shed 5 bases, J shed 5 bases, and the junction held 5 bases outside the gene matches. Germline CDR1 and CDR2: WNHNN and SYGVQD (reference sequence). The CDR3 totals 15 residues. This CDR3 is CASSKGQGGTGELFF. For the CDR3, the DNA is TGCGCCAGCAGTAAAGGACAGGGGGGAACCGGGGAGCTGTTTTTT.

This rearrangement joins TRBV9 to TRBJ2-3, with TRBD2 identical over 13 bases. The CDR3 covers 17 residues. CDR1 is SGDLS, CDR2 YYNGEE, per germline. The V gene end was trimmed by 4 bases and the J gene end by 2 bases; junction bases not matched to a gene: 7. CDR3: CASSFSGLAGNTDTQYF. CDR3 in DNA: TGTGCCAGCAGCTTCTCGGGACTAGCGGGGAACACAGATACGCAGTATTTT.

This clone showed up just a few times. The V call is TRBV4-3, the J call TRBJ2-2; 7 bases map to TRBD2. Unmatched junction bases numbered 12, after V lost 4 bases and J lost 4 bases. CDR1 LGHNA and CDR2 YSLEER come from the germline V gene. CDR3 size: 17 residues. Here the CDR3 reads CASSRILGPSGTGELFF. The CDR3 DNA reads TGCGCCAGCAGCCGGATCCTGGGACCTAGCGGCACCGGGGAGCTGTTTTTT.

The chain is built from TRBV6-5 and TRBJ2-5; D is possibly TRBD2 (6 bases). Between the trimmed V and J ends, which lost 2 bases and 5 bases, there was a span of 12 bases. The germline V gene encodes CDR1 MNHEY and CDR2 SVGAGI. The CDR3 loop spans 14 amino acids. Written as DNA, the CDR3 is TGTGCCAGCAGTTACGCGAGGGCGGGGGAGACCCAGTACTTC. This codes for CASSYARAGETQYF.